Below are 16 T cell receptor beta chains sequenced from a single sample in a study of identical twins. TCRdb independently ran MiXCR on the 5' RACE reads; one entry per CDR3 protein. In the table there are around 240,000 distinct CDR3 sequences, roughly 7% of which are singletons. A further study also used this sample, focusing on yellow fever vaccine responses in identical twins.

Material: memory (CD45RO+) T cells sorted from blood. These receptors originate from a young woman in good health.

This clonotype was counted ten times or more. This chain links TRBV7-2 with TRBJ1-5, with 9 bases that match TRBD1. V was pared by 5 bases and J by 0 bases, with 8 bases of the junction left unmatched. CDR3 length: 17 amino acids. Looked up from germline, CDR1 is SGHTA and CDR2 is FQGNSA. CDR3 sequence reads: CASSRRQGENSNQPQHF. Here the CDR3 DNA reads TGTGCCAGCAGCCGACGACAGGGGGAGAATAGCAATCAGCCCCAGCATTTT.

The chain couples TRBV6-1 to TRBJ2-1; 9 bases are shared with TRBD1. The germline V gene encodes CDR1 MNHNS and CDR2 SASEGT. CDR3 size: 11 residues. CDR3 in amino acids: CAVQGAHEQFF. In DNA, the CDR3 is TGTGCTGTACAGGGGGCGCATGAGCAGTTCTTC.

V gene TRBV6-4 combines with J gene TRBJ2-2; D remains ambiguous. The V end lost 0 bases, the J end lost 6 bases, and 8 bases lay between the germline ends. The CDR3 length is 14 residues. The germline gives CDR1 MRHNA, CDR2 SNTAGT. The CDR3 DNA reads TGTGCCAGCAGTGACTCGAGAGCATCCGGGGAGCTGTTTTTT. Amino acids: CASSDSRASGELFF.

In its sample, this clonotype was seen many times. This chain joins TRBV5-1 and TRBJ2-1; weak D call: TRBD1 (6 bases). The germline V gene encodes CDR1 SGHRS and CDR2 YFSETQ. Trimming removed 3 bases from V and 4 bases from J, with 14 bases in between. The CDR3 is 15 amino acids. CDR3 DNA sequence: TGCGCCAGCAGCTCCGGCCGGGACAAATACAATGAGCAGTTCTTC. It is translated as CASSSGRDKYNEQFF.

This clonotype showed up just a few times. This chain joins TRBV7-8 and TRBJ2-3; D unresolved. Trimming removed 4 bases at V and 2 bases at J, with 13 bases between. In germline, CDR1 is SGHVS, CDR2 FQNEAQ. The CDR3 runs 15 residues. The CDR3 here is CASSSPSGFTDTQYF. As DNA, the CDR3 is TGTGCCAGCAGCTCCCCTTCGGGCTTCACAGATACGCAGTATTTT.

In this sample, this clonotype turned up many times. The J gene is TRBJ2-1, the V gene TRBV7-8, with 12 bases matching TRBD2. This CDR3 has 16 residues. Germline V lookup: CDR1 SGHVS, CDR2 FQNEAQ. Trimming at V came to 5 bases and at J to 7 bases, leaving 9 bases not matched to a gene. CDR3 amino acids: CASSPLTSGRGNEQFF. The CDR3 coding sequence is TGTGCCAGCAGCCCACTGACTAGCGGGAGAGGGAATGAGCAGTTCTTC. The full variable domain, rest sourced from reference TRBV7-8 and TRBJ2-1, is GAGVSQSPRYKVAKRGQDVALRCDPISGHVSLFWYQQALGQGPEFLTYFQNEAQLDKSGLPSDRFFAERPEGSVSTLKIQRTQQEDSAVYLCASSPLTSGRGNEQFFGPGTRLTVL.

The CDR3 loop reads CAISGQEGPIQYF. Written as DNA, the CDR3 is TGTGCCATCAGTGGCCAGGAAGGTCCCATTCAGTACTTC. The chain joins TRBV10-3 to TRBJ2-4, with D hard to call. CDR1 is ENHRY and CDR2 is SYGVKD in the germline V gene. The V gene lost 4 bases and the J gene lost 9 bases, with 13 bases spanning the gap. This CDR3 comprises 13 residues.

The rearrangement uses TRBV20-1 and TRBJ2-7, with TRBD2 matching 9 bases. This CDR3 contains 15 residues. Germline V gene lookup returns CDR1 DFQATT and CDR2 SNEGSKA (reference sequence). The V segment lost 1 base and the J segment 2 bases; nucleotides outside the gene matches: 6. The CDR3 loop is CSARGSSGDTYEQYV. CDR3 DNA sequence: TGCAGTGCTAGAGGGTCTAGCGGGGACACCTACGAGCAGTACGTC.

This clonotype was seen repeatedly, ten times or more. V and J are TRBV5-5 and TRBJ2-2; TRBD1 matches at 9 bases. Looked up from germline, CDR1 is SGHKS and CDR2 is YYEKEE (reference sequence). V was clipped by 5 bases and J by 5 bases; unmatched bases: 7. The CDR3 runs to 15 residues. The CDR3 here is CASRATGGATGELFF. The CDR3 bases are TGTGCCAGCAGGGCAACAGGGGGCGCAACCGGGGAGCTGTTTTTT.

This clonotype has more than one count but fewer than ten. The chain links TRBV19 to TRBJ1-2; D uncertain. V shed 5 bases and J shed 4 bases, with 11 bases lying between them. Germline CDR1 LNHDA, CDR2 SQIVND (reference sequence). CDR3 length: 13 residues. Written as DNA, the CDR3 is TGTGCCAGTAGTGACCGGGGTGCCTATGGCTACACCTTC. Protein sequence: CASSDRGAYGYTF. Supplemented by reference TRBV19 and TRBJ1-2, the full variable domain reads DGGITQSPKYLFRKEGQNVTLSCEQNLNHDAMYWYRQDPGQGLRLIYYSQIVNDFQKGDIAEGYSVSREKKESFPLTVTSAQKNPTAFYLCASSDRGAYGYTFGSGTRLTVV.

The gene calls are TRBV18 and TRBJ1-1; 7 bases line up with TRBD1. There are 13 residues in the CDR3. The ends lost 1 base at V and 5 bases at J; junction bases unmatched: 1. Per germline, CDR1 KGHSH and CDR2 LQKENI. CDR3: CASSPQGATEAFF. CDR3 DNA: TGTGCCAGCTCACCACAGGGGGCGACTGAAGCTTTCTTT.

This clonotype was detected a few times. The chain employs TRBV24-1 and TRBJ2-2; 11 bases align to TRBD2. The length of the CDR3 is 18 residues. V dropped 3 bases and J dropped 3; count of bases not matched to a gene: 8. Germline-derived CDR1 and CDR2 are KGHDR and SFDVKD. The CDR3 bases are TGTGCCACCAGTGATCTTCCGACTAGCGGGAAGGACACCGGGGAGCTGTTTTTT. Protein sequence: CATSDLPTSGKDTGELFF.

This clonotype turned up a few times. The chain combines TRBV4-1 with TRBJ2-2, with D unclear. This CDR3 region has 14 residues. CDR1 is MGHRA and CDR2 is YSYEKL in the germline V gene. V was cut by 0 bases and J by 2 bases, with 4 bases left in between. CDR3 loop: CASSQDINTGELFF. In DNA, the CDR3 is TGCGCCAGCAGCCAAGACATTAACACCGGGGAGCTGTTTTTT.

Ten or more counts support this clonotype. V is TRBV21-1 and J is TRBJ1-5; the table's D call, TRBD1, was not checked against the DNA. TRBV21-1 is a pseudogene locus. The CDR3 is made up of 18 amino acids. The CDR3 nucleotides read TGTGCCAGCAGCAAAGAACAGGGGGCTACGTGTAGCAATCAGCCCCAGCATTTT. Protein sequence: CASSKEQGATCSNQPQHF.

CDR3 loop: CASRGLAGGDTQYF. The CDR3 DNA follows: TGTGCCAGCAGGGGACTAGCGGGAGGAGATACGCAGTATTTT. The V and J genes are TRBV12-3 or TRBV12-4 and TRBJ2-3; 15 bases agree with TRBD2. Losses at the gene ends were 6 bases for V and 5 bases for J; bases not matched to a gene: 0. This CDR3 region has 14 residues.

This clonotype was seen at least ten times. CDR3 sequence reads: CASSQDRDRVLDGYTF. The DNA for the CDR3 is TGTGCCAGCAGCCAAGATCGTGACAGGGTATTGGATGGCTACACCTTC. The chain is built from TRBV4-2 and TRBJ1-2; 7 nucleotides agree with TRBD1. CDR1 and CDR2 (germline): LGHNA, YNFKEQ. The CDR3 length is 16 residues. V shed 0 bases, J shed 6 bases, and the junction held 10 bases outside the gene matches.